A single sample is the source of the 2 T cell receptor beta chains below, sequenced in a study of CD8 T cells in ankylosing spondylitis. MiXCR, applied by TCRdb to the 5' RACE reads, yields one record per CDR3 protein. The sample contains some 37,000 distinct CDR3 sequences, roughly 12% of which appear only once. The sequencing input was synovial fluid, either unsorted or a sorted T cell fraction (not recorded which). The receptors here all came from a male donor with ankylosing spondylitis.

At least ten counts were recorded for this clonotype. The chain combines TRBV10-3 with TRBJ2-1; 8 bases are a match to TRBD2. Per the germline V gene, CDR1 is ENHRY and CDR2 is SYGVKD. This CDR3 has 17 amino acids. V shed 3 bases, J shed 7 bases, and the junction held 14 bases outside the gene matches. CDR3 amino acids: CAISELLAETSLNEQFF. CDR3 nucleotides: TGTGCCATCAGTGAATTACTAGCGGAGACGAGTCTGAATGAGCAGTTCTTC.

This chain links TRBV28 with TRBJ1-5; 7 positions match TRBD1. The length of the CDR3 is 14 residues. Germline V gene sequence: CDR1 MDHEN, CDR2 SYDVKM. The J segment lost 3 bases and the V segment lost 7 bases, leaving 6 bases of the junction unmatched. CDR3 sequence (DNA): TGTGCCAGCATAGGGGACAGCCTCAATCAGCCCCAGCATTTT. Protein product: CASIGDSLNQPQHF.